These T cell receptor beta chains were read from a single sample in a study of blood T cell repertoires in COVID-19. Sequencing was performed with immunoSEQ multiplex PCR; in TCRdb, only in-frame clones are kept and a portion is missing. This table holds about 57,000 clones, roughly 87% found once. The specimen sequenced was peripheral blood. The origin of the receptors is a woman at least 80 years old with COVID-19, enrolled during active disease. Both conserved end residues are trimmed from each CDR3. Clone sizes are given selectively: once, few, many, or a class where the clone is expanded.

14 | TRBJ1-2 | . | TRBV5-6 | ASGRSTGGKTYGYT
11 | TRBJ1-1 | . | TRBV2 | ASSGQGYTEAF
12 | TRBJ1-1 | . | TRBV30 | AWSQGLGNTEAF
10 | TRBJ1-2 | . | TRBV6-5 | ASTPGGHGYT
13 | TRBJ1-3 | . | TRBV6-5 | ASSTGQGTGNTIY
12 | TRBJ1-2 | . | TRBV19 | ASSIADRGQGYT
16 | TRBJ1-5 | few | TRBV6-2/TRBV6-3 | ASSYPIISGSSNQPQH
10 | TRBJ1-1 | . | TRBV19 | ARRTGGTEAF
11 | TRBJ1-2 | . | TRBV7-2 | ASSIGTVLGYT
12 | TRBJ2-2 | . | TRBV3-1/TRBV3-2 | ASSPNRVLGELF
12 | TRBJ1-2 | . | TRBV7-9 | ASSVTGTDYGYT
10 | TRBJ2-7 | . | TRBV3-1/TRBV3-2 | ASSQVQNEQY
12 | TRBJ1-1 | . | TRBV7-2 | ASSLGRTGTEAF
13 | TRBJ1-3 | . | TRBV5-1 | ASSLGRQTGNTIY
17 | TRBJ2-1 | . | TRBV5-6 | ASSLEVRRGGRSQNEQF
13 | TRBJ2-5 | . | TRBV10-3 | AISESGTFQETQY
11 | TRBJ1-1 | . | TRBV10-3 | AISRQVDTEAF
13 | TRBJ1-3 | . | TRBV6-5 | ASRAAGQGGNTIY
15 | TRBJ2-1 | . | TRBV5-4 | ASSLGSGGRSYNEQF
14 | TRBJ1-6 | . | TRBV6-6 | ASSQGQGANNSPLH
13 | TRBJ2-3 | . | TRBV11-2 | ASSSAGGTTDTQY
13 | TRBJ2-2 | . | TRBV9 | ASSVGRANTGELF
12 | TRBJ1-2 | . | TRBV15 | ATSINRGSYGYT
8 | TRBJ1-4 | . | TRBV20-1 | SAKAGTGF
13 | TRBJ2-3 | . | TRBV5-1 | ASSLRDTSTDTQY
13 | TRBJ2-3 | once | TRBV6-5 | ASSMTSVSTDTQY
11 | TRBJ2-2 | . | TRBV10-3 | AISEFPDGELF
13 | TRBJ2-7 | . | TRBV6-5 | ASSLGQGLLYEQY
11 | TRBJ1-2 | . | TRBV27 | ASSLRSNYGYT
11 | TRBJ1-2 | few | TRBV2 | ASSEGTDYGYT
12 | TRBJ2-2 | . | TRBV25-1 | ASSPGLSTGELF
12 | TRBJ1-5 | . | TRBV18 | ASSPLTGAQPQH
15 | TRBJ2-3 | . | TRBV6-6 | ASSLPRTGEVADTQY
18 | TRBJ1-5 | once | TRBV2 | ASSELRGGVGGYSNQPQH
12 | TRBJ2-1 | . | TRBV5-1 | ASSLDRGLVSQF
12 | TRBJ1-1 | . | TRBV6-5 | ASRSLTGATEAF
13 | TRBJ1-5 | . | TRBV27 | ASSPGVTVNQPQH
11 | TRBJ2-7 | . | TRBV2 | ASSEALRGEQY
12 | TRBJ2-7 | once | TRBV5-1 | ASSLDTGFYEQY
11 | TRBJ2-1 | . | TRBV9 | ASSPGTVNEQF
13 | TRBJ1-1 | once | TRBV2 | ASKAGEMVNTEAF
11 | TRBJ2-7 | . | TRBV5-8 | ASSLKPGGEQY
13 | TRBJ1-6 | . | TRBV6-5 | ASSYLGQHNSPLH
13 | TRBJ2-1 | . | TRBV9 | ASSVDRGGYNEQF
12 | TRBJ2-7 | once | TRBV6-6 | ASSRTSGGYEQY
11 | TRBJ1-1 | . | TRBV7-3 | ASSPGGNTEAF
14 | TRBJ2-2 | . | TRBV28 | ASSQTGGPNTGELF
11 | TRBJ1-3 | . | TRBV30 | AWSGQAGNTIY
11 | TRBJ2-3 | . | TRBV9 | ASSVGNTDTQY
12 | TRBJ2-7 | . | TRBV5-1 | ASSLQASSYEQY
12 | TRBJ1-2 | . | TRBV6-6 | ASSSGGSNYGYT
12 | TRBJ2-2 | . | TRBV5-4 | ASSPILNTGELF